This TCR beta chain is drawn from a study of CD8 T cells in ankylosing spondylitis. Points from the study as a whole: Significant enrichment of disease-linked clones was reportedly seen in matched ankylosing spondylitis synovial fluid. Made up of about eight highly homologous variants, a TCR beta motif appeared characteristic of ankylosing spondylitis blood.

Germline values: CDR1 SGHRS, CDR2 YFSETQ. There are 16 residues in the CDR3. With 0 bases clipped from V and 8 bases from J, the junction kept 10 bases outside the gene matches. Quantitative 5'-RACE with molecular barcodes was used to make the TCR beta libraries. From the 5' RACE reads, TCRdb called clonotypes with MiXCR, one entry per CDR3 protein. Of 250,000 or so distinct CDR3 sequences listed, about 18% are singletons. Ten or more counts support this clonotype. The antigen remains unidentified. The sample consisted of blood, either unsorted or a sorted T cell fraction (not recorded which). This TCR came from a male donor with ankylosing spondylitis or in good health (not recorded which). The V call is TRBV5-1, the J call TRBJ2-1; TRBD2 agrees at 8 bases. The DNA of the CDR3 is TGCGCCAGCAGCTTGGACGTAGTGGCCGGGGGGGATGAGCAGTTCTTC. Amino acids: CASSLDVVAGGDEQFF.